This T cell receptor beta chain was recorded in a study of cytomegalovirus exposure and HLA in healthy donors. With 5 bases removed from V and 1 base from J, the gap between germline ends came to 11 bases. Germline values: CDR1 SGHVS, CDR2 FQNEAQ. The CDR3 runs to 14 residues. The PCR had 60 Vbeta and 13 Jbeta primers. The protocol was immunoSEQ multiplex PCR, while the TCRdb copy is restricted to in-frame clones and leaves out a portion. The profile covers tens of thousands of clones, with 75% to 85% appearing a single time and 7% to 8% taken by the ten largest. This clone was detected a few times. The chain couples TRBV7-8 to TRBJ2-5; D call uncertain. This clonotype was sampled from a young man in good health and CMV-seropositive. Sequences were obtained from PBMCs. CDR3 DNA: TGTGCCAGCAGCCCCCTCCCAGGCCAAGAGACCCAGTACTTC. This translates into CASSPLPGQETQYF.